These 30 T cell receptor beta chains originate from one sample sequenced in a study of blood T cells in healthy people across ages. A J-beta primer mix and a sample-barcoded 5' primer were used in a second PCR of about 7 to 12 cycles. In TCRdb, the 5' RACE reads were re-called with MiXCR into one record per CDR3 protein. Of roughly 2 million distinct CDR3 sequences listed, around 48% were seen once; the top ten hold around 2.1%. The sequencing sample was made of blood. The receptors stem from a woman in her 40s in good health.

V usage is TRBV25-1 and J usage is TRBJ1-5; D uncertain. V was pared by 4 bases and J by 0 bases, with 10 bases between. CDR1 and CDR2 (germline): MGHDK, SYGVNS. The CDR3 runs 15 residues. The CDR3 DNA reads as TGTGCCAGCAGTGTGGGAGGCTATAGCAATCAGCCCCAGCATTTT. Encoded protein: CASSVGGYSNQPQHF.

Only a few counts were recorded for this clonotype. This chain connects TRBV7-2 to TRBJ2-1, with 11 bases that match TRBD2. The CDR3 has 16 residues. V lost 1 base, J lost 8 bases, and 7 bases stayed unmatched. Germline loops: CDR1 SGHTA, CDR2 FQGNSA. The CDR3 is CASSLGGTSGRDEQFF. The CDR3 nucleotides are TGTGCCAGCAGCTTAGGGGGGACTAGCGGTCGGGATGAGCAGTTCTTC.

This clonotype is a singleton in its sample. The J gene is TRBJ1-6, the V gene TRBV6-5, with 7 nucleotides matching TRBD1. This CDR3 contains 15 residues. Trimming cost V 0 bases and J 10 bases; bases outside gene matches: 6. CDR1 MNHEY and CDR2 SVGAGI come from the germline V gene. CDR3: CASSYSNRGRSPLHF. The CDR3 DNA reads TGTGCCAGCAGTTACTCGAACAGGGGTCGGTCACCCCTCCACTTT.

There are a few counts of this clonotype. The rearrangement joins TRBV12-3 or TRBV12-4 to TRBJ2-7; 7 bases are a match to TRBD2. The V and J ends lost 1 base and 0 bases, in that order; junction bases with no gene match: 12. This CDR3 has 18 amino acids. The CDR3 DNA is TGTGCCAGCAGTTTAGGGTTTTTTGGGGGGGTGAGCTCCTACGAGCAGTACTTC. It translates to CASSLGFFGGVSSYEQYF.

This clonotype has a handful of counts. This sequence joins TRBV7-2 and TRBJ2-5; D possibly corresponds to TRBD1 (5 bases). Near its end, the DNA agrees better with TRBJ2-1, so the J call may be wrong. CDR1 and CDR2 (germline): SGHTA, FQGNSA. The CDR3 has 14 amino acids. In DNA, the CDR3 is TGTGCCAGCAGCCCCACAGGATTCCAAGAGACCCAGTTCTTC. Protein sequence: CASSPTGFQETQFF.

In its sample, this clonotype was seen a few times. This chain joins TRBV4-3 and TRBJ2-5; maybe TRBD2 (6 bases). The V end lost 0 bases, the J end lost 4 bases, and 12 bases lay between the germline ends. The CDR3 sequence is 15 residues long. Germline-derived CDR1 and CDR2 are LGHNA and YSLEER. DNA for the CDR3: TGCGCCAGCAGCCAAGACTACCGGGGGTCAGAGACCCAGTACTTC. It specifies CASSQDYRGSETQYF.

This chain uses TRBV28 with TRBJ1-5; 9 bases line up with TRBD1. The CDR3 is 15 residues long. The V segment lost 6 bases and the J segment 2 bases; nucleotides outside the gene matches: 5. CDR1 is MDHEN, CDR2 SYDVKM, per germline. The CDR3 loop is CASRRDREGNQPQHF. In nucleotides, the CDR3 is TGTGCCAGCAGACGGGACAGGGAGGGCAATCAGCCCCAGCATTTT.

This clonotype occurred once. CDR3 coding DNA: TGTGCCAGCAGCTTAACCGGACCTGTAATTCTCACAGATACGCAGTATTTT. This encodes CASSLTGPVILTDTQYF. The chain is built from TRBV7-8 and TRBJ2-3; D unresolved. The V and J ends lost 2 bases and 2 bases respectively, with 17 bases between them. This CDR3 spans 17 amino acids. Germline CDR1 is SGHVS and CDR2 is FQNEAQ.

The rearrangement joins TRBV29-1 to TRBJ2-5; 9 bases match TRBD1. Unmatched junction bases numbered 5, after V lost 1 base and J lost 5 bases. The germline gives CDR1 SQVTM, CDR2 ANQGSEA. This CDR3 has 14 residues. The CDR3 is CSVEVGDRAETQYF. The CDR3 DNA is TGCAGCGTTGAAGTGGGGGACAGGGCGGAGACCCAGTACTTC. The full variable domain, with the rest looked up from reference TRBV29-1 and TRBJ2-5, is SAVISQKPSRDICQRGTSLTIQCQVDSQVTMMFWYRQQPGQSLTLIATANQGSEATYESGFVIDKFPISRPNLTFSTLTVSNMSPEDSSIYLCSVEVGDRAETQYFGPGTRLLVL.

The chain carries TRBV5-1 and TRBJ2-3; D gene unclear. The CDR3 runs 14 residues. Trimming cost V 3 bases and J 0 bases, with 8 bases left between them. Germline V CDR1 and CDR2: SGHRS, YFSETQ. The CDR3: CASSSVGSTDTQYF. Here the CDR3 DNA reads TGCGCCAGCAGCTCTGTGGGTAGCACAGATACGCAGTATTTT.

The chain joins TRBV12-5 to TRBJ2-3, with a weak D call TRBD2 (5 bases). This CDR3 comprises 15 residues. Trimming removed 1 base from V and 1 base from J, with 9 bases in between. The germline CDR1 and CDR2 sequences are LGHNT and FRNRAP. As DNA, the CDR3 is TGTGCTAGTGGTTTGGCTACCGGGGGCACAGATACGCAGTATTTT. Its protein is CASGLATGGTDTQYF.

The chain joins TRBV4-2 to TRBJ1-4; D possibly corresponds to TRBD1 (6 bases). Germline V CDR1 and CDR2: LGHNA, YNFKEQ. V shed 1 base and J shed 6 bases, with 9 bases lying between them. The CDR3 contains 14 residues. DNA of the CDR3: TGTGCCAGCAGCCAAGTCGGGACACATGAAAAACTGTTTTTT. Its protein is CASSQVGTHEKLFF.

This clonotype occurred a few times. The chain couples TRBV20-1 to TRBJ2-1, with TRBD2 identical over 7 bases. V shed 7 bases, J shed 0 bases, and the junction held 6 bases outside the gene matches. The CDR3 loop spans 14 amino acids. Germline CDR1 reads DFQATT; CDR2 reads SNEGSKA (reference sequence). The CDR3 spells CSVPKRGSYNEQFF. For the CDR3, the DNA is TGCAGTGTCCCGAAGCGGGGCTCCTACAATGAGCAGTTCTTC.

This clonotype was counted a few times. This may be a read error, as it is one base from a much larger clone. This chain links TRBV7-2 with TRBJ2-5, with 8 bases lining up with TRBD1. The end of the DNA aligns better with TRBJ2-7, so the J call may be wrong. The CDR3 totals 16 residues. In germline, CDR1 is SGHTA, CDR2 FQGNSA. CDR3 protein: CAGSYGRTGSENEQYF. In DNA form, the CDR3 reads TGTGCCGGCAGCTATGGGCGGACAGGGAGTGAAAACGAGCAGTACTTC.

CDR3 protein: CASSLGQGNNQPQHF. The CDR3 region has the DNA TGTGCCAGCAGCTTGGGCCAGGGGAACAATCAGCCCCAGCATTTT. The rearrangement uses TRBV5-6 and TRBJ1-5; D might be TRBD1 (6 bases). Per germline, CDR1 SGHDT and CDR2 YYEEEE. Trimming shortened V by 0 bases and J by 3 bases, and 10 bases separated the two germline ends. The length of the CDR3 is 15 residues.

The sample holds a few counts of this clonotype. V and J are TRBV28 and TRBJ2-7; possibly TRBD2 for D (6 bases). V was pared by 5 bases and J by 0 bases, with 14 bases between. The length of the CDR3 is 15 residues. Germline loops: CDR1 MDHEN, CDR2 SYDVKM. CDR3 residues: CASSSAGSSSYEQYF. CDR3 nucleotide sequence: TGTGCCAGCAGTAGTGCGGGGTCTAGCTCCTACGAGCAGTACTTC.

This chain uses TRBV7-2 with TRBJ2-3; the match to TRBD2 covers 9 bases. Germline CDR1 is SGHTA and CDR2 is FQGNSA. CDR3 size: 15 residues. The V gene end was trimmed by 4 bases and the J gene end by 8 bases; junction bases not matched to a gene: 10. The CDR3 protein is CASSSTAGGPGTQYF. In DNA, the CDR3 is TGTGCCAGCAGCTCGACGGCGGGGGGGCCCGGTACGCAGTATTTT.

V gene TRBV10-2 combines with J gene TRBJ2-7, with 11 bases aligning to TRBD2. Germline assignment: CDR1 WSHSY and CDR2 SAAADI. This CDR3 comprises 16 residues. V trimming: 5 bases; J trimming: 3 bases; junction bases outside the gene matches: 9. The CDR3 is CASSPSLAGGFYEQYF. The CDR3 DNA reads TGCGCCAGCAGTCCCTCCCTAGCGGGGGGATTCTACGAGCAGTACTTC.

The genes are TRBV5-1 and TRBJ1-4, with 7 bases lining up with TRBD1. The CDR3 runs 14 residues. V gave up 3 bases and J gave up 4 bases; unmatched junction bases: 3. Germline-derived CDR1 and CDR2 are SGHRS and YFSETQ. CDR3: CASSSGQRNEKLFF. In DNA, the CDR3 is TGCGCCAGCAGCTCGGGACAGCGTAATGAAAAACTGTTTTTT.

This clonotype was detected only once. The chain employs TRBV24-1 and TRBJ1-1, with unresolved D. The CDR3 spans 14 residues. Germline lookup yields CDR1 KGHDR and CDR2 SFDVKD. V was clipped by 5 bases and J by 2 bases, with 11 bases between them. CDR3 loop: CATSGVGKNTEAFF. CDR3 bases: TGTGCCACCAGTGGGGTCGGGAAAAACACTGAAGCTTTCTTT.

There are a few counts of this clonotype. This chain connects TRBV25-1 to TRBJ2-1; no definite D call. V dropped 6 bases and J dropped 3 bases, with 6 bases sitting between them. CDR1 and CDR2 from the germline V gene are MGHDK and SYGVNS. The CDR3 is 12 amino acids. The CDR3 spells CASRVNYNEQFF. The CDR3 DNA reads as TGTGCCAGCAGGGTTAACTACAATGAGCAGTTCTTC.

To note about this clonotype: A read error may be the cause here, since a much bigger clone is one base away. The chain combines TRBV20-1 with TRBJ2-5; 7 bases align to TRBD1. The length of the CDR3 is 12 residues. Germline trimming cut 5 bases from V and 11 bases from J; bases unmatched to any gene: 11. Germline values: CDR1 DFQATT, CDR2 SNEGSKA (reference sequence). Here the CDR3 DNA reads TGCAGTGCTGAAGGACAGGCCAATGAGCAGTACTTC. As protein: CSAEGQANEQYF.

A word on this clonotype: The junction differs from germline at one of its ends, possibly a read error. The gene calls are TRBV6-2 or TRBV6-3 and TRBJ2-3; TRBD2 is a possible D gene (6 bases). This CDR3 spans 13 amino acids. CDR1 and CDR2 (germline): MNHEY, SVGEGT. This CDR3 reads CASGGSSTDTQSF. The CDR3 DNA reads TGTGCCAGCGGGGGGTCTTCCACAGATACGCAGTCTTTT.

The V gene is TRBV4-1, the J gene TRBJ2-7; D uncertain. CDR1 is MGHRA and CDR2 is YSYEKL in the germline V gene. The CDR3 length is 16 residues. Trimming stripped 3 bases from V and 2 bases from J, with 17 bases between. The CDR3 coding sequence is TGCGCCAGCAGCCAGGTGAGCTCAGGTTCTCCCTACGAGCAGTACTTC. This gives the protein CASSQVSSGSPYEQYF.

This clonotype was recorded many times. Here the CDR3 DNA reads TGTGCCAGCAGCTTGAGCCCTGGGGCCAACGTCCTGACTTTC. It codes for CASSLSPGANVLTF. This chain joins TRBV7-2 and TRBJ2-6; D is ambiguous. CDR1 and CDR2 from the germline V gene are SGHTA and FQGNSA. The CDR3 runs to 14 residues. V was cut by 3 bases and J by 2 bases, with 5 bases left in between.

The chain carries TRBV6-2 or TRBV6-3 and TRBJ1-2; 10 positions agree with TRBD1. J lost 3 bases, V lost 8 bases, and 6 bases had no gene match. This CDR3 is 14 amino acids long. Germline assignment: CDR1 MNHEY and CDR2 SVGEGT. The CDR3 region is CASGDRGAHYGYTF. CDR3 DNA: TGTGCCAGCGGGGACAGGGGCGCACACTATGGCTACACCTTC.

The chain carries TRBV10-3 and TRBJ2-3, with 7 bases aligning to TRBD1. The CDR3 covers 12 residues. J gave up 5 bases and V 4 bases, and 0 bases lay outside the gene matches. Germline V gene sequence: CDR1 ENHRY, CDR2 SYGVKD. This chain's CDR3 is CAISAGGDTQYF. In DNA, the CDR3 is TGTGCCATCAGTGCAGGGGGAGATACGCAGTATTTT.

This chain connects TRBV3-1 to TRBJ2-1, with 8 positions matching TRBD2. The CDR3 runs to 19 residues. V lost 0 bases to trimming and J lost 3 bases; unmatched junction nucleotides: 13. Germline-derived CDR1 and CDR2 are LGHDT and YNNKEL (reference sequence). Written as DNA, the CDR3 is TGTGCCAGCAGCCAAGACCGAAGTCCGGGACTAGTACACTACAATGAGCAGTTCTTC. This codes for CASSQDRSPGLVHYNEQFF.

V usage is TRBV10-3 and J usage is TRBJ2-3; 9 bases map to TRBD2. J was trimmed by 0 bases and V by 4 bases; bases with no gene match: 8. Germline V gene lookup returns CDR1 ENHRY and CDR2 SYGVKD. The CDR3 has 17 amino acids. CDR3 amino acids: CAISVRSGGSSTDTQYF. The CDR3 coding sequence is TGTGCCATCAGTGTCCGTAGCGGGGGTTCTAGCACAGATACGCAGTATTTT.

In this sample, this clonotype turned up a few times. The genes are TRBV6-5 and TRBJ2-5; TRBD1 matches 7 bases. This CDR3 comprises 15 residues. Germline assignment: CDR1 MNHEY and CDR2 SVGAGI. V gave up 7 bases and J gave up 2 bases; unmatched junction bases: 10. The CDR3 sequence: CASKGQGVGQETQYF. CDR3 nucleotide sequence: TGTGCCAGCAAAGGGCAGGGGGTTGGGCAAGAGACCCAGTACTTC.